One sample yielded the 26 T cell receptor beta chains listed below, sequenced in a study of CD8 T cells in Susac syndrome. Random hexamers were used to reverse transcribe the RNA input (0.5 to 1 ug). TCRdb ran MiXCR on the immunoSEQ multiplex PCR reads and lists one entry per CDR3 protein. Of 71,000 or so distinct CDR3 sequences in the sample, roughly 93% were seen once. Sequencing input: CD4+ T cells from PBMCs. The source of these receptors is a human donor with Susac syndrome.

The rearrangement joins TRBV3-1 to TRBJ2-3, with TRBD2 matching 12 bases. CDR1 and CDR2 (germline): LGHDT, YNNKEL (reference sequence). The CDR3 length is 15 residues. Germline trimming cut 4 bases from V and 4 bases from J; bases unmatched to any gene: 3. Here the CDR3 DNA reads TGTGCCAGCAGCCCTAGCGGGGGGGCTTCAGATACGCAGTATTTT. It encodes CASSPSGGASDTQYF.

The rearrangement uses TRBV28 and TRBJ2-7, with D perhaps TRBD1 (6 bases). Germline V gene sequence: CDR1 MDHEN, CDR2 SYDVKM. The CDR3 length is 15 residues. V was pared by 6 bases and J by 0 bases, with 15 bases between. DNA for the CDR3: TGTGCCAGCAGCTCTCATATCAGGGGCTCCTACGAGCAGTACTTC. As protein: CASSSHIRGSYEQYF.

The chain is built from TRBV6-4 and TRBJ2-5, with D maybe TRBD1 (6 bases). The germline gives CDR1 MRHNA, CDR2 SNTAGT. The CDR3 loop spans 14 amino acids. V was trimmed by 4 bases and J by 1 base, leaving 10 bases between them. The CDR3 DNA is TGTGCCAGCAGTGCTACAGGGCGCCAAGAGACCCAGTACTTC. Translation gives CASSATGRQETQYF.

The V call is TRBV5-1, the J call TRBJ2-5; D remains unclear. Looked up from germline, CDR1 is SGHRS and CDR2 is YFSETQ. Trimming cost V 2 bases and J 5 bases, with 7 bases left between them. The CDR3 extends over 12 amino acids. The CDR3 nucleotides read TGCGCCAGCAGCTTCGTCCAGGAGACCCAGTACTTC. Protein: CASSFVQETQYF.

DNA for the CDR3: TGTGCCAGCAGCTTAGGGGACAGGGAGACCCAGTACTTC. Translation gives CASSLGDRETQYF. The chain joins TRBV7-3 to TRBJ2-5; 8 positions agree with TRBD1. The CDR3 consists of 13 residues. After removal of 2 bases from V and 5 bases from J, the junction contained 1 base not matched to a gene. CDR1 and CDR2 from the germline V gene are SGHTA and FQGTGA.

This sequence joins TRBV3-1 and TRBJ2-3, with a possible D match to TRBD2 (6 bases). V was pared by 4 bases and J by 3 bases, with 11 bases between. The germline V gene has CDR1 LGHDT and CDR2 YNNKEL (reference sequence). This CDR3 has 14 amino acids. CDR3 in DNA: TGTGCCAGCAGCCTCACGGGGAGGACAGATACGCAGTATTTT. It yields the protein CASSLTGRTDTQYF.

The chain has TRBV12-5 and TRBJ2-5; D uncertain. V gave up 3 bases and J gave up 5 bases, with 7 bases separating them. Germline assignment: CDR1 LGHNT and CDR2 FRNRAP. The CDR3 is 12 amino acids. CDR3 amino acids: CASGFGTETQYF. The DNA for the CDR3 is TGTGCTAGTGGTTTCGGAACGGAGACCCAGTACTTC.

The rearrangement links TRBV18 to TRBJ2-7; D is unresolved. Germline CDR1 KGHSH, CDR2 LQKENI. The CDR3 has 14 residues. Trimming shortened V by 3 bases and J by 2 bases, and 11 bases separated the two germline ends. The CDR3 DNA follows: TGTGCCAGCTCACCGGGCCAGGCCCCCTACGAGCAGTACTTC. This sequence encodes CASSPGQAPYEQYF.

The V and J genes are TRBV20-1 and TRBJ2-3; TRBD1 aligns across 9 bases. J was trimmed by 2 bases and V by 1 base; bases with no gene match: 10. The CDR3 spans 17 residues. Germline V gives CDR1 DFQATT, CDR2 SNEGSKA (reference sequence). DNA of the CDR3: TGCAGTGCTAGAGCCGCAACAGGGGGCATTTTCACAGATACGCAGTATTTT. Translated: CSARAATGGIFTDTQYF.

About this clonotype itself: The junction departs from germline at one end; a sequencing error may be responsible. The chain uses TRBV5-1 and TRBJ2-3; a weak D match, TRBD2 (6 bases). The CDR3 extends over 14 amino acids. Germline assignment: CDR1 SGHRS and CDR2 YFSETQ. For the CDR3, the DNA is TGCGCCAGCAGCTTGGCTCGGGGAGGAGATACGCAGTTTTTT. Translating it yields CASSLARGGDTQFF.

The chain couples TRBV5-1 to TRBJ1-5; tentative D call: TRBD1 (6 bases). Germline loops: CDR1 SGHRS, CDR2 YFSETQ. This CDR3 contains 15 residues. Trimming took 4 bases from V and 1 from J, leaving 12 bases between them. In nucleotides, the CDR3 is TGCGCCAGCAGCCCCGGGGGCATGAGCAATCAGCCCCAGCATTTT. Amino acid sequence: CASSPGGMSNQPQHF.

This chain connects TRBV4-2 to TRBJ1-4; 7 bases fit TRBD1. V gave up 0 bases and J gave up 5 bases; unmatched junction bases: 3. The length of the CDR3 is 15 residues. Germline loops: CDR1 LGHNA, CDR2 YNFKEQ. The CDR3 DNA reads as TGTGCCAGCAGCCAAGATTCGGGACAGAATGAAAAACTGTTTTTT. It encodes CASSQDSGQNEKLFF.

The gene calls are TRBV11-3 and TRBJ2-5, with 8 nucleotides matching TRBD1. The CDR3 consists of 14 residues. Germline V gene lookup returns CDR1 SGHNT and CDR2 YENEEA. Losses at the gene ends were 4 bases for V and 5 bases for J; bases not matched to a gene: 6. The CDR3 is CASSSRTGRETQYF. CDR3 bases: TGTGCCAGCAGCTCACGGACAGGGCGGGAGACCCAGTACTTC.

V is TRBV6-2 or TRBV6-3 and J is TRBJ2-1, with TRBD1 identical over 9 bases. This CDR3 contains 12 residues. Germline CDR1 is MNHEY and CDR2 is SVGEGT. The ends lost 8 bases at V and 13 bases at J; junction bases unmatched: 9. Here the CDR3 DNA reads TGTGCCAGCGGACACGGGACAGGGTTTCAGTTCTTC. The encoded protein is CASGHGTGFQFF.

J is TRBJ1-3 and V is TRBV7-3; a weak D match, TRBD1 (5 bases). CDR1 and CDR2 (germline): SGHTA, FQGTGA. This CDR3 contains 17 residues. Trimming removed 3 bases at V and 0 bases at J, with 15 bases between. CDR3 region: CASSLIRDSPSGNTIYF. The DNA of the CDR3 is TGTGCCAGCAGCTTGATTCGGGACTCCCCCTCTGGAAACACCATATATTTT.

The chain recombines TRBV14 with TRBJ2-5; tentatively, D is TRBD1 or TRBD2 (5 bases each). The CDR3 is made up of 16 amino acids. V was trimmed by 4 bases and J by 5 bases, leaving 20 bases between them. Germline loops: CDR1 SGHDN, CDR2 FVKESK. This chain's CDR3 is CASSRIRGPLTETQYF. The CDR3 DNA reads TGTGCCAGCAGCCGCATCCGGGGCCCTCTTACGGAGACCCAGTACTTC.

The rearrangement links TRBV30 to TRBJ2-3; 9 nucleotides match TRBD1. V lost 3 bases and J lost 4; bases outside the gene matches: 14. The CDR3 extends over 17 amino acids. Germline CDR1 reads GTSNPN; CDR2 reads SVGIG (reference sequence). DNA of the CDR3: TGTGCCTGGAGCCCCGGGCATCCCGGGACAGGGTCAGATACGCAGTATTTT. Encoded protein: CAWSPGHPGTGSDTQYF.

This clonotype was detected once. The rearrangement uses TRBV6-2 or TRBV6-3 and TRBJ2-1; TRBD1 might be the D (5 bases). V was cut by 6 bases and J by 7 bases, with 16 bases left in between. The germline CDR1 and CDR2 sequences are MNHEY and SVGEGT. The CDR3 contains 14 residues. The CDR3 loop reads CASRQQARVNEQFF. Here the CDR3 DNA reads TGTGCCAGCAGACAACAGGCCAGGGTTAATGAGCAGTTCTTC.

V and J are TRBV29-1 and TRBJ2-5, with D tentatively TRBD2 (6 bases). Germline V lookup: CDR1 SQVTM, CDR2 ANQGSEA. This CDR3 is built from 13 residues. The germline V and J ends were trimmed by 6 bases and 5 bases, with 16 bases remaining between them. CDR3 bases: TGCAGCGTCCCAGCATCCGGAGGGGAGACCCAGTACTTC. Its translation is CSVPASGGETQYF.

CDR3: CASATGTSGQGISQPQHF. CDR3 DNA sequence: TGTGCCAGTGCGACAGGGACTTCGGGACAGGGGATTAGTCAGCCCCAGCATTTT. The V and J genes are TRBV4-2 and TRBJ1-5, with TRBD1 matching 10 bases. From germline, CDR1 is LGHNA and CDR2 YNFKEQ. The CDR3 consists of 18 residues. J gave up 6 bases and V 9 bases, and 20 bases lay outside the gene matches.

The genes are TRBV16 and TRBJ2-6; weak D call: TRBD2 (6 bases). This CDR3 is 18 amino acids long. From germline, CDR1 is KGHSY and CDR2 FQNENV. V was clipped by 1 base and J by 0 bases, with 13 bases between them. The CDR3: CASSQLGGGISGANVLTF. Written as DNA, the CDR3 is TGTGCCAGCAGCCAATTGGGTGGAGGGATCTCTGGGGCCAACGTCCTGACTTTC.

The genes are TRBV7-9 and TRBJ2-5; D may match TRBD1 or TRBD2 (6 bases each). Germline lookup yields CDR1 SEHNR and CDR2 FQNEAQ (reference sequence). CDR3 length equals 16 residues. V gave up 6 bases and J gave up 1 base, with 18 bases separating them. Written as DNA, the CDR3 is TGTGCCAGCAGGTCGTCCGGGGGCCTTGGCCAAGAGACCCAGTACTTC. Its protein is CASRSSGGLGQETQYF.

The CDR3 loop is CSARDGGAGNTIYF. For the CDR3, the DNA is TGCAGTGCTAGAGATGGGGGGGCTGGAAACACCATATATTTT. The rearrangement uses TRBV20-1 and TRBJ1-3; tentative D call: TRBD1 (5 bases). The CDR3 totals 14 residues. Germline V gives CDR1 DFQATT, CDR2 SNEGSKA (reference sequence). With 0 bases removed from V and 2 bases from J, the gap between germline ends came to 8 bases.

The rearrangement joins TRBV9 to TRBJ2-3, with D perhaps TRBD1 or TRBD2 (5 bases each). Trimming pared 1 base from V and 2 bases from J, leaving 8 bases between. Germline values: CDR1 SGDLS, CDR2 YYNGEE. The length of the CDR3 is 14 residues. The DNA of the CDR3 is TGTGCCAGCAGCGTACTGGGGACCACAGATACGCAGTATTTT. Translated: CASSVLGTTDTQYF.

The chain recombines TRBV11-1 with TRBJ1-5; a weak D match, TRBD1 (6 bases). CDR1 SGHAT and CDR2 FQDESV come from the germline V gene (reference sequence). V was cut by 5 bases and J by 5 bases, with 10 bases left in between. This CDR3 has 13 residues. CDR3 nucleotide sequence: TGTGCCAGCAGCACCAACAGGGATCAGCCCCAGCATTTT. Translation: CASSTNRDQPQHF.

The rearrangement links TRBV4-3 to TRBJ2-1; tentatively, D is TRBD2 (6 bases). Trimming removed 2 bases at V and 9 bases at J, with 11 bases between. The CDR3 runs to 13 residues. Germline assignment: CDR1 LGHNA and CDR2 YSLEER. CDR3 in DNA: TGCGCCAGCAGCCAAAGCAGGGAGGTTGAGCAGTTCTTC. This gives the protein CASSQSREVEQFF.